The 7 T cell receptor beta chains below were found in one sample sequenced in a study of radiation and T cells in renal cell carcinoma (dated by TCRdb to the early 2020s). Per the publication, the time point label means: blood 4 weeks post-SBRT, at nephrectomy. Interpreted using the paper, the treatment or condition label stands for: 15 Gy SBRT to primary tumor, nephrectomy 4 weeks later. Library preparation was by the immunoSEQ multiplex PCR assay. TCRdb took this table from immuneACCESS and kept in-frame rearrangements with V and J called. Such tables lack part of the clones; where checked against another copy, unresolved V genes explain under half of the gap, and the rest is unexplained. In all, the sample holds roughly 80,000 clones, and less than 90% of those were seen once. 2% to 3% of the sample is in the top ten clones. Here the sequenced sample was blood, taken from a patient whose treatment included radiotherapy and nephrectomy. Receptor source: a woman aged 55-70 years with renal cell carcinoma.

This clone was counted once. The J gene is TRBJ1-2, the V gene TRBV29-1; TRBD1 agrees at 7 bases. CDR3 size: 13 residues. Germline V gives CDR1 SQVTM, CDR2 ANQGSEA. V shed 4 bases, J shed 7 bases, and the junction held 9 bases outside the gene matches. The chain's CDR3 is CSVGQRGQGGYTF. The CDR3 DNA is TGCAGCGTTGGGCAGAGGGGGCAGGGTGGCTACACCTTC.

This clone showed up just a few times. The rearrangement joins TRBV15 to TRBJ2-5; 11 nucleotides align to TRBD2. Germline V lookup: CDR1 LNHNV, CDR2 YYDKDF (reference sequence). CDR3 size: 15 residues. With 5 bases clipped from V and 5 bases from J, the junction kept 7 bases outside the gene matches. This CDR3 reads CATSPRLAGGETQYF. The CDR3 coding sequence is TGTGCCACCAGCCCCCGGCTAGCGGGAGGTGAGACCCAGTACTTC.

The rearrangement joins TRBV2 to TRBJ1-2; TRBD1 aligns across 7 bases. V was pared by 3 bases and J by 0 bases, with 1 base of the junction left unmatched. Per germline, CDR1 SNHLY and CDR2 FYNNEI. There are 14 residues in the CDR3. CDR3 in amino acids: CASSEGQSNYGYTF. CDR3 bases: TGTGCCAGCAGTGAGGGACAGTCTAACTATGGCTACACCTTC. The variable domain in full, with the rest retrieved from reference TRBV2 and TRBJ1-2, is EPEVTQTPSHQVTQMGQEVILRCVPISNHLYFYWYRQILGQKVEFLVSFYNNEISEKSEIFDDQFSVERPDGSNFTLKIRSTKLEDSAMYFCASSEGQSNYGYTFGSGTRLTVV.

The J gene is TRBJ2-2, the V gene TRBV5-1; D tentatively fits TRBD1 or TRBD2 (5 bases each). Germline CDR1 SGHRS, CDR2 YFSETQ. The CDR3 length is 16 residues. Deletions cut 2 bases from V and 4 bases from J, with 15 bases between. In DNA form, the CDR3 reads TGCGCCAGCAGCTTATTTCAGGGAGAGGGCACCGGGGAGCTGTTTTTT. The encoded protein is CASSLFQGEGTGELFF.

The V gene is TRBV9, the J gene TRBJ1-2; possible D gene TRBD1, 6 bases. Germline assignment: CDR1 SGDLS and CDR2 YYNGEE. There are 15 residues in the CDR3. V lost 0 bases to trimming and J lost 3 bases, with 12 bases between them. Written as DNA, the CDR3 is TGTGCCAGCAGCGTAGGTGGCAGGGGTGACTATGGCTACACCTTC. It is translated as CASSVGGRGDYGYTF.

CDR3: CASSLTGGWSQVEQYF. CDR3 nucleotide sequence: TGTGCCAGCAGCTTAACGGGAGGGTGGAGTCAAGTTGAGCAGTACTTC. The chain has TRBV7-3 and TRBJ2-7, with 7 bases identical to TRBD2. The CDR3 is 16 amino acids. Germline V lookup: CDR1 SGHTA, CDR2 FQGTGA. V lost 0 bases, J lost 7 bases, and 12 bases stayed unmatched.

The rearrangement links TRBV19 to TRBJ2-3; D perhaps matches TRBD1 (6 bases). Trimming pared 3 bases from V and 3 bases from J, leaving 7 bases between. The CDR3 has 13 amino acids. Per germline, CDR1 LNHDA and CDR2 SQIVND (reference sequence). DNA of the CDR3: TGTGCCAGTAGTATGGACAGAACAGATACGCAGTATTTT. Its translation: CASSMDRTDTQYF.